This is a list of T cell receptor beta chains from one sample in a study of CD8 T cells in ankylosing spondylitis. TCRdb fed the 5' RACE reads into MiXCR, producing one record per CDR3 protein. Of approximately 440,000 distinct CDR3 sequences in the sample, more than 15% are singletons; the top ten hold over 0.9%. Sequencing used blood, either unsorted or a sorted T cell fraction (not recorded which). The receptors originated from a male donor with ankylosing spondylitis. Each CDR3 is given with its conserved first and last residue. The D gene is left open where the match is weak. Size is omitted from some rows. Given values are once, few, many or a class for expanded clones.

D: NA; V: TRBV20-1; J: TRBJ2-1; size: NA; CDR3: CSASPMVDYNEQFF; DNA: TGCAGTGCTAGCCCGATGGTAGATTACAATGAGCAGTTCTTC
D: NA; V: TRBV20-1; J: TRBJ2-3; size: few; CDR3: CSATNPGVLLPTDTQYF; DNA: TGCAGTGCTACGAATCCCGGGGTCCTACTACCCACAGATACGCAGTATTTT
D: TRBD2; V: TRBV15; J: TRBJ2-2; size: many; CDR3: CATSKGTSGTNTGELFF; DNA: TGTGCCACCAGCAAGGGCACTAGCGGGACGAACACCGGGGAGCTGTTTTTT
D: NA; V: TRBV12-3/TRBV12-4; J: TRBJ2-1; size: many; CDR3: CASSQGGGAYEQFF; DNA: TGTGCCAGCAGTCAAGGAGGTGGCGCGTATGAGCAGTTCTTC
D: NA; V: TRBV7-3; J: TRBJ2-3; size: NA; CDR3: CASSPTASLSTDTQYF; DNA: TGTGCCAGCAGCCCCACGGCGAGCCTAAGCACAGATACGCAGTATTTT
D: TRBD1; V: TRBV7-9; J: TRBJ1-1; size: NA; CDR3: CASSSQGAVTEAFF; DNA: TGTGCCAGCAGCTCCCAGGGGGCAGTTACTGAAGCTTTCTTT
D: NA; V: TRBV7-9; J: TRBJ2-5; size: NA; CDR3: CASTSGVGQQETQYF; DNA: TGTGCCAGCACCTCGGGAGTGGGACAGCAAGAGACCCAGTACTTC
D: NA; V: TRBV11-2; J: TRBJ2-7; size: few; CDR3: CASSAPGSSYEQYF; DNA: TGTGCCAGCAGCGCCCCGGGGAGCTCCTACGAGCAGTACTTC
D: TRBD1; V: TRBV10-3; J: TRBJ2-3; size: many; CDR3: CAISPGQGTDTQYF; DNA: TGTGCCATCAGCCCGGGACAGGGGACAGATACGCAGTATTTT
D: TRBD2; V: TRBV4-1; J: TRBJ2-7; size: many; CDR3: CASRVGTSGDSRQYF; DNA: TGCGCCAGCAGGGTAGGGACTAGCGGGGACAGCAGGCAGTACTTC
D: NA; V: TRBV4-2; J: TRBJ1-3; size: many; CDR3: CASSQDVRGSGNTIYF; DNA: TGTGCCAGCAGCCAAGATGTAAGGGGGTCGGGAAACACCATATATTTT
D: TRBD1; V: TRBV20-1; J: TRBJ2-7; size: NA; CDR3: CSAGDSLSSYEQYF; DNA: TGCAGTGCTGGGGACAGCCTGAGCTCCTACGAGCAGTACTTC
D: NA; V: TRBV12-3/TRBV12-4; J: TRBJ2-1; size: many; CDR3: CASRPGHNEQFF; DNA: TGTGCCAGCAGGCCGGGACACAATGAGCAGTTCTTC
D: TRBD1; V: TRBV12-3/TRBV12-4; J: TRBJ2-2; size: many; CDR3: CASSPTGGVYGELFF; DNA: TGTGCCAGCAGTCCTACAGGGGGCGTTTACGGGGAGCTGTTTTTT
D: NA; V: TRBV29-1; J: TRBJ2-7; size: few; CDR3: CSVEDLLGREQYF; DNA: TGCAGCGTTGAAGATCTTCTGGGCCGCGAGCAGTACTTC
D: TRBD1; V: TRBV3-1; J: TRBJ2-7; size: NA; CDR3: CASSLRTTGTGAYEQYF; DNA: TGTGCCAGCAGCCTACGTACGACCGGGACAGGAGCCTACGAGCAGTACTTC
D: NA; V: TRBV5-1; J: TRBJ2-2; size: many; CDR3: CASSFGDTTGELFF; DNA: TGCGCCAGCAGCTTCGGGGATACCACCGGGGAGCTGTTTTTT
D: NA; V: TRBV5-6; J: TRBJ2-5; size: few; CDR3: CASSFSDLGETQYF; DNA: TGTGCCAGCAGCTTTTCTGATTTAGGAGAGACCCAGTACTTC
D: NA; V: TRBV2; J: TRBJ1-2; size: few; CDR3: CASSEGGYNYGYTF; DNA: TGTGCCAGCAGTGAAGGGGGATACAACTATGGCTACACCTTC
D: TRBD2; V: TRBV6-1; J: TRBJ2-1; size: many; CDR3: CASSPTGGSLNEQFF; DNA: TGTGCCAGCAGCCCTACCGGGGGGAGCTTGAATGAGCAGTTCTTC
D: NA; V: TRBV15; J: TRBJ2-7; size: NA; CDR3: CATSRDFDSSYEQYF; DNA: TGTGCCACCAGCAGAGACTTTGACTCGTCCTACGAGCAGTACTTC
D: NA; V: TRBV6-1; J: TRBJ1-2; size: once; CDR3: CASRHPSRTQGYTF; DNA: TGTGCCAGCAGACACCCCTCGCGAACTCAAGGCTACACCTTC
D: TRBD1; V: TRBV20-1; J: TRBJ1-1; size: NA; CDR3: CSAISGTGTGTEAFF; DNA: TGCAGTGCTATCTCCGGGACAGGGACGGGCACTGAAGCTTTCTTT
D: NA; V: TRBV30; J: TRBJ2-2; size: NA; CDR3: CAWRPDTRGTGELFF; DNA: TGTGCCTGGAGGCCTGACACTCGGGGCACCGGGGAGCTGTTTTTT
D: TRBD2; V: TRBV12-3/TRBV12-4; J: TRBJ2-5; size: few; CDR3: CASSPREGRETQYF; DNA: TGTGCCAGCAGTCCCCGGGAGGGACGGGAGACCCAGTACTTC
D: TRBD1; V: TRBV5-1; J: TRBJ2-3; size: NA; CDR3: CASSAGTGFASTDTQYF; DNA: TGCGCCAGCAGCGCCGGGACAGGGTTTGCTAGCACAGATACGCAGTATTTT
D: NA; V: TRBV12-3/TRBV12-4; J: TRBJ1-6; size: NA; CDR3: CASRGSKPPNSPLHF; DNA: TGTGCCAGCAGGGGGTCAAAGCCCCCGAATTCACCCCTCCACTTT
D: NA; V: TRBV2; J: TRBJ2-3; size: few; CDR3: CASSATQPSGLTTDTQYF; DNA: TGTGCCAGCAGTGCAACCCAGCCATCCGGCCTAACCACAGATACGCAGTATTTT